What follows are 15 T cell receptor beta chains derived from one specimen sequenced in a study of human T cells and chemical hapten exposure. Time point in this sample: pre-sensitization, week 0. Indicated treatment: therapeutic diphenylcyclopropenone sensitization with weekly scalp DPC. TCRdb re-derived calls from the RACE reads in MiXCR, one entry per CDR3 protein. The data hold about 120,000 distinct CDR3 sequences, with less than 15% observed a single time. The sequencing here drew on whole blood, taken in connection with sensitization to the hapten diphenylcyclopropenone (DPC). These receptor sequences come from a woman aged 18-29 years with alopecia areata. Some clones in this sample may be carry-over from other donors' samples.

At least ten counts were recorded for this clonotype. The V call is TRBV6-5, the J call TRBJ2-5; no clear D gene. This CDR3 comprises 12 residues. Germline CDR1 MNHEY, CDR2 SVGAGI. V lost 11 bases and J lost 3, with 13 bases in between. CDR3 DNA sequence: TGTGCCGGCCGGGCCCCCGAAGAGACCCAGTACTTC. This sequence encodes CAGRAPEETQYF.

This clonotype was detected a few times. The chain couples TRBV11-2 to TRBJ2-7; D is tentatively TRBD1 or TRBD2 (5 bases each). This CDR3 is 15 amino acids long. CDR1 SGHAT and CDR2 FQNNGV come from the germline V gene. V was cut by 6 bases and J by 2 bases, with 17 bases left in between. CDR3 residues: CASRRSPGTPYEQYF. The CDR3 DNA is TGTGCCAGCAGACGTTCCCCGGGGACCCCCTACGAGCAGTACTTC.

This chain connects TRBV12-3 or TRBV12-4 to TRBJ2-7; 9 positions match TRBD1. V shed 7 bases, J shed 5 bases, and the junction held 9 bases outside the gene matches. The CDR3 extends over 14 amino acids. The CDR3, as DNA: TGTGCCAGCACCACAGGGGGCCGGATTAACGAGCAGTACTTC. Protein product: CASTTGGRINEQYF.

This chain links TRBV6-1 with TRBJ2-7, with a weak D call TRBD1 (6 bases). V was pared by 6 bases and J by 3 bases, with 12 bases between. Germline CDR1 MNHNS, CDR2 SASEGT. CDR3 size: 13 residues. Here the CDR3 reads CASRSQGYYEQYF. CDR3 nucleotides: TGTGCCAGCAGGTCACAGGGCTACTACGAGCAGTACTTC.

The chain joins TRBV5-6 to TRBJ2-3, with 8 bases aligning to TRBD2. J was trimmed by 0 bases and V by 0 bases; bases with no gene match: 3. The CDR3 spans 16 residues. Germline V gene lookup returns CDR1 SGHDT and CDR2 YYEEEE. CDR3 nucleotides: TGTGCCAGCAGCTTGGAGGGACTAGGGAGCACAGATACGCAGTATTTT. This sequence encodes CASSLEGLGSTDTQYF. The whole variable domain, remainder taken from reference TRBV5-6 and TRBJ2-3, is DAGVTQSPTHLIKTRGQQVTLRCSPKSGHDTVSWYQQALGQGPQFIFQYYEEEERQRGNFPDRFSGHQFPNYSSELNVNALLLGDSALYLCASSLEGLGSTDTQYFGPGTRLTVL.

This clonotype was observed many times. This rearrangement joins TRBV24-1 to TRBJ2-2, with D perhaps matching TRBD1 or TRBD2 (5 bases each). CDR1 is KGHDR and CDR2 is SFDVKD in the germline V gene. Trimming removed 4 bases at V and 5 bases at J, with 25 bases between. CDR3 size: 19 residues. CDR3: CATSDPFGRGASGTGELFF. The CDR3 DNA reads TGTGCCACCAGTGACCCATTTGGGCGAGGGGCATCGGGGACCGGGGAGCTGTTTTTT.

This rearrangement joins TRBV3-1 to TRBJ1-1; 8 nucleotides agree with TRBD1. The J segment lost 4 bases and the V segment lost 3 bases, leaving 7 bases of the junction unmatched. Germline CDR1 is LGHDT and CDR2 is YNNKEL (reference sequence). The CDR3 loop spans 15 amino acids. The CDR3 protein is CASSHTRQGSTEAFF. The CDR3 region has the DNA TGTGCCAGCAGCCACACTCGACAGGGGTCCACTGAAGCTTTCTTT.

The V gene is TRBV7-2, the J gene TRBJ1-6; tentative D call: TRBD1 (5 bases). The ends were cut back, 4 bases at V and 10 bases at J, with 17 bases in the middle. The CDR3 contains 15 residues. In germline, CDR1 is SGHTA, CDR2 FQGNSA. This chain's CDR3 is CASSSGAGLGSPLHF. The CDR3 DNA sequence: TGTGCCAGCAGCTCCGGCGCAGGGTTAGGGTCACCCCTCCACTTT.

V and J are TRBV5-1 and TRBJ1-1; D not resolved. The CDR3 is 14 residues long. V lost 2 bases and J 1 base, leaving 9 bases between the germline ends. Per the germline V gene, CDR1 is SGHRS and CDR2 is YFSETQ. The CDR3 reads CASSLEGWNTEAFF. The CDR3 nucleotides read TGCGCCAGCAGCTTAGAGGGCTGGAACACTGAAGCTTTCTTT.

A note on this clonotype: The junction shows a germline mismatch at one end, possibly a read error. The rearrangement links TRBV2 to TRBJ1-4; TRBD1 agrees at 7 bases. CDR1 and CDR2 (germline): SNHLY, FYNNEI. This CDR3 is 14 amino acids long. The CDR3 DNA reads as TGTGCCAGCAATGAAGGGGGCCTTAATGAAAAACTGTTTTTT. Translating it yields CASNEGGLNEKLFF.

CDR3 nucleotides: TGCAGCGCGGGGGCGCGGAACACTGAAGCTTTCTTT. This codes for CSAGARNTEAFF. The chain couples TRBV29-1 to TRBJ1-1, with a weak D call TRBD1 (6 bases). The germline V and J ends were trimmed by 7 bases and 1 base, with 10 bases remaining between them. The CDR3 length is 12 residues. The germline V gene encodes CDR1 SQVTM and CDR2 ANQGSEA.

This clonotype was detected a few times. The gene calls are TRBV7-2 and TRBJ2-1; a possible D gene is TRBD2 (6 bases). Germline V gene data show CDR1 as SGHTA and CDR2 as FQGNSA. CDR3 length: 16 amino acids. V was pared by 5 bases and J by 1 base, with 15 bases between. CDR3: CASSPFLRGSYNEQFF. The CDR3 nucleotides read TGTGCCAGCAGCCCTTTTTTGCGGGGATCCTACAATGAGCAGTTCTTC.

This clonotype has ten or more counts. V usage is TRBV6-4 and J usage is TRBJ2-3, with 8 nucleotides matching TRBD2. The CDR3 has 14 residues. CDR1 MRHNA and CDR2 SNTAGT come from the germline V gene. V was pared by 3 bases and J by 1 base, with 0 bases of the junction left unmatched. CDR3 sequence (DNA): TGTGCCAGCAGTGAAGCGGGGGGCACAGATACGCAGTATTTT. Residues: CASSEAGGTDTQYF.

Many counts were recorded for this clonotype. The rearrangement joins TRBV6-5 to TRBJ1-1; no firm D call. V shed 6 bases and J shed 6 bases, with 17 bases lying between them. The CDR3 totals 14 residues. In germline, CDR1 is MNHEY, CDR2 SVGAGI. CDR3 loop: CASSRWVLEAEAFF. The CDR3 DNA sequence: TGTGCCAGCAGCCGCTGGGTTTTAGAAGCTGAAGCTTTCTTT.

This chain's CDR3 is CSAPRLAATDTQYF. The CDR3, as DNA: TGCAGTGCACCCCGACTAGCTGCTACAGATACGCAGTATTTT. V gene TRBV20-1 combines with J gene TRBJ2-3, with TRBD2 identical over 7 bases. Germline trimming cut 6 bases from V and 3 bases from J; bases unmatched to any gene: 9. This CDR3 is built from 14 residues. Per the germline V gene, CDR1 is DFQATT and CDR2 is SNEGSKA (reference sequence).